This T cell receptor (beta chain) appears in the sequencing data of a study of response to subunit inactivated influenza vaccine (dated by TCRdb to the late 2010s). General notes on the study: Deep quantitative T cell receptor repertoire profiling was used in the study to track responses to a trivalent subunit inactivated influenza vaccine.

V and J lose 4 bases and 4 bases, and a span of 11 bases separates them. The CDR3, from cysteine to phenylalanine, totals 13 residues. Here the CDR3 DNA is all that survives: 39 bases in frame from base 1. Via the germline V gene, CDR1 is SGHVS and CDR2 FNYEAQ. Concerning this clonotype itself: Its target antigen remains unknown. No qualities accompany the bases; no much larger clone lies one base away.

Libraries came from RT-PCR. TCRdb shows the sequencer as Illumina HiSeq 2500. TCRdb reran the public reads through fastp at Q25 and MiXCR, keeping productive beta chains. One record per CDR3 amino acid sequence lists the most common genes and DNA. The sample table holds about 780,000 distinct CDR3 sequences, of which around 18% were seen once. The top ten constitute approximately 11% of the sample. Study-wide findings and limitations: It was suggested by the authors that each seasonal influenza vaccination may recruit only a limited number of new T cells.

Here the sequenced sample was PBMCs from blood, taken approximately 5 days after vaccination. In this chain, TRBV7-6 is recombined with TRBJ2-7, with a weak D call of TRBD1 (6 bases match). The source is a man aged 50 to 60 who received an inactivated influenza vaccine. Donor details come from another sample of the same person, matched by shared clones. The bases read TGTGCCAGCAGCTCGAACCAGGGGTACGAGCAGTACTTC. Translation gives CASSSNQGYEQYF.